These 18 T cell receptor beta chains came from one sample sequenced in a study of T cells in Graves' hyperthyroidism and ophthalmopathy. Template material for amplifying TCR beta CDR3 regions consisted of RNA transcripts. The HTBI primer set served for first-round RT-PCR of the TCR CDR3. One entry per CDR3 protein, called by TCRdb with MiXCR from the multiplex PCR reads. Of about 400,000 distinct CDR3 sequences in the sample, about 14% were seen once. Sequences were obtained from blood. The receptors were sampled from a man aged 18-30 years with Graves' ophthalmopathy.

This clonotype was recorded many times. This chain links TRBV5-1 with TRBJ2-1, with D tentatively TRBD1 (5 bases). The germline CDR1 and CDR2 sequences are SGHRS and YFSETQ. Trimming pared 3 bases from V and 7 bases from J, leaving 14 bases between. The CDR3 runs 14 residues. The DNA for the CDR3 is TGCGCCAGCAGCTCAGGGATCGAGTATAATGAGCAGTTCTTC. Translating it yields CASSSGIEYNEQFF.

This clonotype has ten or more counts. The V call is TRBV5-1, the J call TRBJ2-3, with D possibly being TRBD1 (6 bases). V was cut by 1 base and J by 5 bases, with 11 bases left in between. From germline, CDR1 is SGHRS and CDR2 YFSETQ. The CDR3 contains 14 residues. This CDR3 is CASSLTGGIDTQYF. CDR3 sequence (DNA): TGCGCCAGCAGCTTGACTGGGGGCATAGATACGCAGTATTTT.

This clonotype occurred a few times. CDR3: CATSRELAGDNEQFF. DNA for the CDR3: TGTGCCACCAGCAGAGAGCTAGCGGGAGACAATGAGCAGTTCTTC. The V gene is TRBV15, the J gene TRBJ2-1, with 10 bases fitting TRBD2. The CDR3 length is 15 residues. From germline, CDR1 is LNHNV and CDR2 YYDKDF (reference sequence). V trimming: 0 bases; J trimming: 5 bases; junction bases outside the gene matches: 1.

In its sample, this clonotype was seen many times. This chain connects TRBV27 to TRBJ2-3; D gene uncertain. V lost 8 bases and J lost 6, with 9 bases in between. The germline CDR1 and CDR2 sequences are MNHEY and SMNVEV (reference sequence). The length of the CDR3 is 11 residues. CDR3 sequence reads: CASHFFDTQYF. The CDR3, as DNA: TGTGCCAGCCATTTTTTTGATACGCAGTATTTT.

A few counts support this clonotype. Possible read error: a much larger clone is one base away. This chain connects TRBV5-1 to TRBJ2-3, with a possible D match to TRBD1 (6 bases). Trimming pared 4 bases from V and 2 bases from J, leaving 17 bases between. The germline V gene encodes CDR1 SGHRS and CDR2 YFSETQ. The CDR3 sequence is 16 residues long. The DNA of the CDR3 is TGCGCCAGCAGCGCCGGAGACAGGTCGAACACAGATACGCAGTATTTT. Translating gives CASSAGDRSNTDTQYF.

This clonotype was recorded at least ten times. V and J are TRBV7-9 and TRBJ2-7, with D perhaps matching TRBD1 (5 bases). This CDR3 is 17 amino acids long. Germline-derived CDR1 and CDR2 are SEHNR and FQNEAQ (reference sequence). Trimming left V 2 bases short and J 0 bases short, with 17 bases between. CDR3 in amino acids: CASSLRHPTESSYEQYF. The DNA of the CDR3 is TGTGCCAGCAGCTTACGTCATCCGACAGAGAGCTCCTACGAGCAGTACTTC.

The chain uses TRBV7-9 and TRBJ2-7, with D possibly matching TRBD2 (6 bases). Germline V CDR1 and CDR2: SEHNR, FQNEAQ (reference sequence). Between the trimmed V and J ends, which lost 5 bases and 0 bases, there was a span of 11 bases. This CDR3 contains 14 residues. The CDR3 here is CASSHRTTSYEQYF. In DNA form, the CDR3 reads TGTGCCAGCAGCCACCGGACTACCTCCTACGAGCAGTACTTC. Full variable domain (remainder filled in from reference TRBV7-9 and TRBJ2-7): DTGVSQNPRHKITKRGQNVTFRCDPISEHNRLYWYRQTLGQGPEFLTYFQNEAQLEKSRLLSDRFSAERPKGSFSTLEIQRTEQGDSAMYLCASSHRTTSYEQYFGPGTRLTVT.

This clonotype was picked up many times. The chain links TRBV4-1 to TRBJ2-7; possible D gene TRBD1, 7 bases. This CDR3 has 15 residues. Trimming left V 2 bases short and J 3 bases short, with 14 bases between. CDR1 MGHRA and CDR2 YSYEKL come from the germline V gene. CDR3 nucleotide sequence: TGCGCCAGCAGCCAATTACGGCAGGGGGGCTACGAGCAGTACTTC. Its protein is CASSQLRQGGYEQYF.

There are many counts of this clonotype. V is TRBV5-1 and J is TRBJ2-1; possible D gene TRBD2, 6 bases. The CDR3 is 15 residues long. The germline CDR1 and CDR2 sequences are SGHRS and YFSETQ. V lost 3 bases and J 3 bases, leaving 13 bases between the germline ends. This chain's CDR3 is CASSWGLAVYNEQFF. As DNA, the CDR3 is TGCGCCAGCAGCTGGGGATTAGCGGTCTACAATGAGCAGTTCTTC.

This clonotype has ten or more counts. CDR3 residues: CASSPVGQNQPQHF. Written as DNA, the CDR3 is TGTGCCAGCAGCCCGGTCGGGCAAAATCAGCCCCAGCATTTT. This chain links TRBV11-2 with TRBJ1-5; D is undetermined. The V gene's germline CDR1 is SGHAT and CDR2 FQNNGV. The CDR3 has 14 residues. Trimming pared 5 bases from V and 4 bases from J, leaving 12 bases between.

This clonotype has a count of ten or more. CDR3 in DNA: TGTGCCAGCAGTAGTAGCGGGAGGGCCCGGCTGGCTGAGCAGTTCTTC. Protein product: CASSSSGRARLAEQFF. V gene TRBV12-3 or TRBV12-4 combines with J gene TRBJ2-1; TRBD2 matches at 11 bases. After removal of 5 bases from V and 9 bases from J, the junction contained 12 bases not matched to a gene. The CDR3 is made up of 16 amino acids.

The J gene is TRBJ1-5, the V gene TRBV4-2; D remains unclear. Trimming pared 0 bases from V and 7 bases from J, leaving 7 bases between. CDR3 length equals 13 residues. From germline, CDR1 is LGHNA and CDR2 YNFKEQ. The CDR3: CASSQDSGQPQHF. The CDR3 nucleotides are TGTGCCAGCAGCCAAGATTCAGGCCAGCCCCAGCATTTT.

The chain combines TRBV18 with TRBJ2-2; possibly TRBD1 or TRBD2 for D (6 bases each). The CDR3 sequence is 16 residues long. The V end lost 1 base, the J end lost 4 bases, and 13 bases lay between the germline ends. Germline loops: CDR1 KGHSH, CDR2 LQKENI. DNA for the CDR3: TGTGCCAGCTCACCACGGACGGGGGCGGTCACCGGGGAGCTGTTTTTT. It encodes CASSPRTGAVTGELFF.

With regard to this clonotype: A single base separates this from a much larger clone, so it may be a read error. The chain recombines TRBV3-1 with TRBJ2-1; D gene ambiguous. Germline V gives CDR1 LGHDT, CDR2 YNNKEL (reference sequence). The CDR3 consists of 13 residues. CDR3 in DNA: TGTGCCAGCGGCCAAGGGTACTACAATGAGCAGTTCTTC. Its translation is CASGQGYYNEQFF.

This chain connects TRBV10-2 to TRBJ2-7, with a possible D match to TRBD2 (5 bases). Germline V gene lookup returns CDR1 WSHSY and CDR2 SAAADI. CDR3 length: 15 residues. V was trimmed by 3 bases and J by 2 bases, leaving 14 bases between them. The CDR3 sequence is CASSESGLSAYEQYF. Here the CDR3 DNA reads TGCGCCAGCAGTGAATCCGGACTGTCCGCCTACGAGCAGTACTTC.

This clonotype came up once. The chain uses TRBV10-3 and TRBJ1-3; D is unresolved. The V end was cut by 6 bases, the J end by 4 bases, with 7 bases between. CDR1 and CDR2 (germline): ENHRY, SYGVKD. This CDR3 is 12 amino acids long. Here the CDR3 reads CAIRLQGNTIYF. In DNA, the CDR3 is TGTGCCATCAGGCTACAGGGAAACACCATATATTTT.

This chain links TRBV6-1 with TRBJ2-1; D possibly uses TRBD1 or TRBD2 (5 bases each). The J call may be mistaken, given a closer DNA end match to TRBJ2-7. Germline V gene sequence: CDR1 MNHNS, CDR2 SASEGT. This CDR3 has 17 amino acids. CDR3 in amino acids: CASSPGPGAGYYNEQYF. The CDR3 nucleotides read TGTGCCAGCAGTCCCGGCCCCGGGGCGGGCTACTACAATGAGCAGTACTTC.

The chain has TRBV13 and TRBJ1-2; no clear D. The CDR3 has 13 amino acids. Germline V gene data show CDR1 as PRHDT and CDR2 as FYEKMQ (reference sequence). Trimming stripped 5 bases from V and 7 bases from J, with 14 bases between. The CDR3 DNA reads as TGTGCCAGCAGCGCCCGACCGGGATCTGGCTACACCTTC. Translation: CASSARPGSGYTF.